This T cell receptor (beta chain) was sequenced for a study of cytomegalovirus exposure and HLA in healthy donors. Notes on the study in general: Both high specificity and high sensitivity reportedly marked the classifier's diagnosis of cytomegalovirus status. Upon later analysis, TCR association rates were observed to vary by HLA locus, being highest for DRB1 and lowest for HLA-C. Later, an analysis found that common viral pathogens appeared to be linked with several of the most significant clusters.

CDR1 is MNHEY and CDR2 is SVGAGI in the germline V gene. Trimming removed 6 bases from V and 2 bases from J, with 13 bases in between. CDR3 size: 14 residues. In regard to this clone: Antigen specificity is unknown.

PCR was performed using 60 Vbeta and 13 Jbeta primers. Clones were sequenced by immunoSEQ multiplex PCR, and TCRdb holds only the in-frame ones, with some missing. The sample includes some 82,000 clones. The sequenced sample consisted of PBMCs. This receptor was taken from a woman aged 25 to 39 in good health and CMV-seronegative. The chain uses TRBV6-5 and TRBJ2-5; TRBD2 is a possible D gene (5 bases). CDR3 residues: CASSPVSGQETQYF. Written as DNA, the CDR3 is TGTGCCAGCAGCCCTGTCAGCGGACAAGAGACCCAGTACTTC.